The TCR beta chain described here comes from a study of cytomegalovirus exposure and HLA in healthy donors. Per the germline V gene, CDR1 is SGHVS and CDR2 is FNYEAQ. Deletions cut 1 base from V and 4 bases from J, with 13 bases between. CDR3 length equals 15 residues. Study results and limitations: The investigators catalogued 164 TCR beta chains as cytomegalovirus-associated. Reports credit the classifier with highly specific, highly sensitive diagnosis of cytomegalovirus status.

In regard to this clone: Its antigen is unidentified.

Sequenced by immunoSEQ multiplex PCR; TCRdb stores in-frame clones only, minus some. This table holds approximately 58,000 clones, just under 95% found once. Sequencing input: PBMCs. This receptor was identified in a young man in good health and CMV-seronegative. This chain connects TRBV7-6 to TRBJ2-5; the D gene is possibly TRBD2 (6 bases). The CDR3 DNA sequence: TGTGCCAGCAGCTTAGGGGGGGACTTCGGAGAGACCCAGTACTTC. It yields the protein CASSLGGDFGETQYF.